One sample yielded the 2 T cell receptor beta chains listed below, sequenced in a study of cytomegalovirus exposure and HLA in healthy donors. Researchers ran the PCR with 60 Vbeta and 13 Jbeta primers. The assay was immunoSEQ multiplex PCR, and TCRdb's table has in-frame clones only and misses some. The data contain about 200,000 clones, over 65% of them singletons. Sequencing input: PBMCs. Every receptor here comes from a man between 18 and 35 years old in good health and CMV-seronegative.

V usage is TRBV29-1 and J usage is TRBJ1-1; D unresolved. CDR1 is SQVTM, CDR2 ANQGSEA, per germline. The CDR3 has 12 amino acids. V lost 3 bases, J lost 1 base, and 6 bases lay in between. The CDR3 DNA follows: TGCAGCGTTGATGAACAGAACACTGAAGCTTTCTTT. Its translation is CSVDEQNTEAFF. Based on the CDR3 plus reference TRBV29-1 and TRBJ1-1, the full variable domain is SAVISQKPSRDICQRGTSLTIQCQVDSQVTMMFWYRQQPGQSLTLIATANQGSEATYESGFVIDKFPISRPNLTFSTLTVSNMSPEDSSIYLCSVDEQNTEAFFGQGTRLTVV.

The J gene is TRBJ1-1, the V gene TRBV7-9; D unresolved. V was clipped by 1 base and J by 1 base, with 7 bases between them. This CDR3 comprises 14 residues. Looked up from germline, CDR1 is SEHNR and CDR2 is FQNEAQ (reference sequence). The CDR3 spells CASSLDLRNTEAFF. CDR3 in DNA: TGTGCCAGCAGCTTAGATCTGAGGAACACTGAAGCTTTCTTT. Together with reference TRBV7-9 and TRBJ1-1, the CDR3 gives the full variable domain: DTGVSQNPRHKITKRGQNVTFRCDPISEHNRLYWYRQTLGQGPEFLTYFQNEAQLEKSRLLSDRFSAERPKGSFSTLEIQRTEQGDSAMYLCASSLDLRNTEAFFGQGTRLTVV.